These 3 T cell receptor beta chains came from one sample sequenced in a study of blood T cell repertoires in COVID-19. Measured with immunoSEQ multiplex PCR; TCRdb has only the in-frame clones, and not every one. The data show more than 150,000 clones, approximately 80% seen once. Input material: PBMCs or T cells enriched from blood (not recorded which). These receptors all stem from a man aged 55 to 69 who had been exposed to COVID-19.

The chain's CDR3 is CASSQGAGVTNYGYTF. CDR3 sequence (DNA): TGCGCCAGCAGCCAAGGAGCGGGGGTGACTAACTATGGCTACACCTTC. This chain links TRBV4-3 with TRBJ1-2, with D possibly TRBD1 on 5 matching bases. Germline CDR1 and CDR2: LGHNA and YSLEER. The CDR3 is 16 amino acids. V gave up 1 base and J gave up 0 bases, with 12 bases separating them.

Here the CDR3 DNA reads TGTGCCAGCATCCTACAGGGAACCGGCTATGGCTACACCTTC. Protein sequence: CASILQGTGYGYTF. This rearrangement joins TRBV6-5 to TRBJ1-2; D possibly corresponds to TRBD1 (6 bases). Looked up from germline, CDR1 is MNHEY and CDR2 is SVGAGI. This CDR3 is 14 amino acids long. V was shortened by 7 bases and J by 4 bases, with 16 bases between the two germline ends.

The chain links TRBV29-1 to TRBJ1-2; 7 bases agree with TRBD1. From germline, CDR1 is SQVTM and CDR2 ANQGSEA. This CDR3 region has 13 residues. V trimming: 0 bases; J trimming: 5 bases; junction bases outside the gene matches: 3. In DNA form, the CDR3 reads TGCAGCGTTGAAGAAACAGGGGTGTATGGCTACACCTTC. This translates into CSVEETGVYGYTF.